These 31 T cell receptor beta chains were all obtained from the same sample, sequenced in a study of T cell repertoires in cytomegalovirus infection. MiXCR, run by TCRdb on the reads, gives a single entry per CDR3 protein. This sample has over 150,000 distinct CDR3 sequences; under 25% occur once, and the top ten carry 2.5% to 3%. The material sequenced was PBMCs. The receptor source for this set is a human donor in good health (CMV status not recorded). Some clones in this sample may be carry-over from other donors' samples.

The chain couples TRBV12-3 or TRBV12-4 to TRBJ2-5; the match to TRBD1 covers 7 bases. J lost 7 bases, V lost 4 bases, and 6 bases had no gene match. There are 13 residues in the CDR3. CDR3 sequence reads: CASSSGQLGTQYF. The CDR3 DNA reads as TGTGCCAGCAGTTCGGGACAGCTCGGGACCCAGTACTTC.

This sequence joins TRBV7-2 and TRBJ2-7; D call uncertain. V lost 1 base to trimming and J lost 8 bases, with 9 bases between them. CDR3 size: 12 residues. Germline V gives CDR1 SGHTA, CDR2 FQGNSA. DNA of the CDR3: TGTGCCAGCAGCTTAGATTTAATACAGCAGTACTTC. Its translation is CASSLDLIQQYF.

CDR3 sequence (DNA): TGCAGTGCTACAAGCCCTCCTCTTAGCGGGAGAGGGAGCGAGCAGTACTTC. Translating it yields CSATSPPLSGRGSEQYF. The chain recombines TRBV20-1 with TRBJ2-7, with 9 bases identical to TRBD2. Germline trimming cut 4 bases from V and 6 bases from J; bases unmatched to any gene: 19. Germline V gene lookup returns CDR1 DFQATT and CDR2 SNEGSKA (reference sequence). The CDR3 has 17 residues.

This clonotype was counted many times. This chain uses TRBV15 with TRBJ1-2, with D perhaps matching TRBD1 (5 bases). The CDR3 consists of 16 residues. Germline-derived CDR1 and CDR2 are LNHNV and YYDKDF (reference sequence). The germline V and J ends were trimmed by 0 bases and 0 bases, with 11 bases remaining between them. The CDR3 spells CATSRDPSGTNYGYTF. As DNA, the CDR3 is TGTGCCACCAGCAGAGATCCTTCAGGGACTAACTATGGCTACACCTTC. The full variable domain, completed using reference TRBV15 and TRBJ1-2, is DAMVIQNPRYQVTQFGKPVTLSCSQTLNHNVMYWYQQKSSQAPKLLFHYYDKDFNNEADTPDNFQSRRPNTSFCFLDIRSPGLGDTAMYLCATSRDPSGTNYGYTFGSGTRLTVV.

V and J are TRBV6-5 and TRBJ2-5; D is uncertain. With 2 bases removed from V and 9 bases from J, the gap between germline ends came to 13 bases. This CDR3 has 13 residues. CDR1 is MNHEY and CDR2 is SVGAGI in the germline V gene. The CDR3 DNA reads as TGTGCCAGCAGTTACGGGCCCCAGACCCCCCAGTACTTC. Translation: CASSYGPQTPQYF.

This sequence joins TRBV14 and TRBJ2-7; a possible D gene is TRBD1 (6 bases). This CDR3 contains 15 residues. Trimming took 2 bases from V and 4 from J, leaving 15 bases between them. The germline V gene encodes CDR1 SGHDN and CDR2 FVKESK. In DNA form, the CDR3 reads TGTGCCAGCAGCCAATTTACAGGGCCATATTACGAGCAGTACTTC. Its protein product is CASSQFTGPYYEQYF.

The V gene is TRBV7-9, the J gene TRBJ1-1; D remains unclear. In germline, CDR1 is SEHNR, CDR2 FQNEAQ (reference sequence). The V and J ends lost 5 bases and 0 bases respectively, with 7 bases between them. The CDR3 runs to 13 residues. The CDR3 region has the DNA TGTGCCAGCAGCCCCCCCCTGAACACTGAAGCTTTCTTT. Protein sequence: CASSPPLNTEAFF. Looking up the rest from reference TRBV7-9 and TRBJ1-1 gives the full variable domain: DTGVSQNPRHKITKRGQNVTFRCDPISEHNRLYWYRQTLGQGPEFLTYFQNEAQLEKSRLLSDRFSAERPKGSFSTLEIQRTEQGDSAMYLCASSPPLNTEAFFGQGTRLTVV.

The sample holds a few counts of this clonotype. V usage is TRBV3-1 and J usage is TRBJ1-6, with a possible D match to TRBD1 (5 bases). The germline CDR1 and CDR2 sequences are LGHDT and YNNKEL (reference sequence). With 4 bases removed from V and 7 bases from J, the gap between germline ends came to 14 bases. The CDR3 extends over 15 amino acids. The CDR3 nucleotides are TGTGCCAGCAGCCCGGAGCTAGGGGTAAATTCACCCCTCCACTTT. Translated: CASSPELGVNSPLHF.

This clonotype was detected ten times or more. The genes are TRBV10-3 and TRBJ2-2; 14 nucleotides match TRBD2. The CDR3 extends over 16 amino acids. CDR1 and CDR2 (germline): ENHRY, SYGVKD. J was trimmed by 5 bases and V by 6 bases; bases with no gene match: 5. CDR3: CAIRGTSGGWTGELFF. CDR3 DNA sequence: TGTGCCATCAGGGGGACTAGCGGGGGCTGGACCGGGGAGCTGTTTTTT.

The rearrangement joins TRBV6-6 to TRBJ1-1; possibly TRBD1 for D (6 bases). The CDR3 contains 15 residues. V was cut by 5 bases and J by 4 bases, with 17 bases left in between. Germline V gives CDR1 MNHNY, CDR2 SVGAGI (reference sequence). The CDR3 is CASSHRQVGSTEAFF. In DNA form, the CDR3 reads TGTGCCAGCAGTCACAGACAGGTCGGGAGCACTGAAGCTTTCTTT.

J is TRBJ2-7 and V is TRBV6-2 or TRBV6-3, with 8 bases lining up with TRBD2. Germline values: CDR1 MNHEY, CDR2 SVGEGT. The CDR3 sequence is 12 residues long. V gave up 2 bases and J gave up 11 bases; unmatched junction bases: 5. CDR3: CASSYPTSAEYF. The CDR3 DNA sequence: TGTGCCAGCAGTTACCCGACTAGCGCTGAGTACTTC.

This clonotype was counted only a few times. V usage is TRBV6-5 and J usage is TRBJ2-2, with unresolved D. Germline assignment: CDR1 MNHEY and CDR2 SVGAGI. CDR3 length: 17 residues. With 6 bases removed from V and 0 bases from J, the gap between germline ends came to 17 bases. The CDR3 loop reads CASSSYGVPPNTGELFF. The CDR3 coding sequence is TGTGCCAGCAGCTCTTATGGGGTCCCACCGAACACCGGGGAGCTGTTTTTT.

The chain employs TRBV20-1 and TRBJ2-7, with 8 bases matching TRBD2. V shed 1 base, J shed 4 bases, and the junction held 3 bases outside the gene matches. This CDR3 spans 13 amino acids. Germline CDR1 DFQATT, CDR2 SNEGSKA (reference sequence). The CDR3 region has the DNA TGCAGTGCTAGAGGGACTAGCACGTACGAGCAGTACTTC. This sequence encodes CSARGTSTYEQYF.

CDR3: CASSTQGTNQPQHF. In DNA form, the CDR3 reads TGTGCCAGCAGTACACAGGGGACTAATCAGCCCCAGCATTTT. The chain combines TRBV6-6 with TRBJ1-5, with 7 bases lining up with TRBD1. CDR3 length: 14 amino acids. CDR1 is MNHNY and CDR2 is SVGAGI in the germline V gene (reference sequence). V lost 5 bases and J lost 4; bases outside the gene matches: 5.

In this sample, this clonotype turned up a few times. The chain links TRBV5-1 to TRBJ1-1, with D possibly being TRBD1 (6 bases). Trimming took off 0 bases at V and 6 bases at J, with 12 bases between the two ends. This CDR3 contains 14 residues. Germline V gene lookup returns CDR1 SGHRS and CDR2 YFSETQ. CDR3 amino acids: CASSLDQRGAEAFF. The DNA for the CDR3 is TGCGCCAGCAGCTTGGATCAGAGGGGGGCTGAAGCTTTCTTT.

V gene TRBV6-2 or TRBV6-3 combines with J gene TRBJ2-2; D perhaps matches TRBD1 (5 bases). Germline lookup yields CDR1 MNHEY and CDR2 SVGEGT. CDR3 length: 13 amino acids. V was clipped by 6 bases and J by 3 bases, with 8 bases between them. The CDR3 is CASSQGYTGELFF. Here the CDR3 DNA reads TGTGCCAGCAGCCAGGGTTACACCGGGGAGCTGTTTTTT.

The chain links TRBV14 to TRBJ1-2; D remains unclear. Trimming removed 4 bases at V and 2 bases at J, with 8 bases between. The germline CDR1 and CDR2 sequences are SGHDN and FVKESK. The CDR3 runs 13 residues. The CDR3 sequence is CASSPGKNYGYTF. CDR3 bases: TGTGCCAGCAGCCCTGGGAAAAACTATGGCTACACCTTC.

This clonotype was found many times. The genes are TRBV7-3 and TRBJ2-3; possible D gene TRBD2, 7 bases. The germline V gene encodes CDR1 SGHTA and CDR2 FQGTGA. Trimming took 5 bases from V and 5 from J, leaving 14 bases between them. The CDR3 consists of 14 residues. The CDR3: CASSPGGRQDTQYF. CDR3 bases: TGTGCCAGCAGCCCCGGGGGGCGTCAAGATACGCAGTATTTT.

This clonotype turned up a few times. The DNA for the CDR3 is TGCGCCAGCAGCCCCGCGGGGACAGGGGCTCTCTACGAGCAGTACTTC. Protein sequence: CASSPAGTGALYEQYF. V and J are TRBV4-1 and TRBJ2-7; 10 positions match TRBD1. CDR1 and CDR2 (germline): MGHRA, YSYEKL. Trimming cost V 4 bases and J 3 bases; bases outside gene matches: 9. The CDR3 has 16 amino acids.

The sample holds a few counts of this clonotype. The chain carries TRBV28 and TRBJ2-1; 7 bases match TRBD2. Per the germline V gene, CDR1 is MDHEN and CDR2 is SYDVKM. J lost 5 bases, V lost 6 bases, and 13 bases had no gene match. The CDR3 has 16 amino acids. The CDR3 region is CASRSWGRGRNNEQFF. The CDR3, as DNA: TGTGCCAGCAGATCTTGGGGTCGCGGGAGAAACAATGAGCAGTTCTTC.

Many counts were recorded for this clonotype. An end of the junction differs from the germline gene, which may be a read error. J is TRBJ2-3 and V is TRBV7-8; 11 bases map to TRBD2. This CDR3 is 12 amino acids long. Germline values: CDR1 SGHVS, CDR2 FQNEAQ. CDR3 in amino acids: CASSFGLAGGDF. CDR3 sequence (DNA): TGTGCCAGCAGCTTTGGTCTAGCGGGAGGTGATTTT.

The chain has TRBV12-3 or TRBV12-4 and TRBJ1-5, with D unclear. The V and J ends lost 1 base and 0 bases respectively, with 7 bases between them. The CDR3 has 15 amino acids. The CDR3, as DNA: TGTGCCAGCAGTTTAGACGGAAATAGCAATCAGCCCCAGCATTTT. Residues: CASSLDGNSNQPQHF.

The DNA of the CDR3 is TGTGCCAGCACCCCGGGGCTTGCAACTAACTATGGCTACACCTTC. Translation gives CASTPGLATNYGYTF. The V and J genes are TRBV5-4 and TRBJ1-2; a weak D match, TRBD1 (5 bases). Germline CDR1 and CDR2: SGHNT and YYREEE (reference sequence). The CDR3 has 15 residues. Between the trimmed V and J ends, which lost 6 bases and 0 bases, there was a span of 15 bases. Using reference TRBV5-4 and TRBJ1-2 for the parts outside the CDR3, the full variable domain is ETGVTQSPTHLIKTRGQQVTLRCSSQSGHNTVSWYQQALGQGPQFIFQYYREEENGRGNFPPRFSGLQFPNYSSELNVNALELDDSALYLCASTPGLATNYGYTFGSGTRLTVV.

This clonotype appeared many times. DNA of the CDR3: TGTGCCAGCAGCTTAGTCCCGCCTAGCGGAGGGGGGAACACCGGGGAGCTGTTTTTT. It encodes CASSLVPPSGGGNTGELFF. This chain links TRBV7-2 with TRBJ2-2, with D possibly TRBD2 on 7 matching bases. Trimming took 1 base from V and 1 from J, leaving 19 bases between them. The CDR3 totals 19 residues. Germline loops: CDR1 SGHTA, CDR2 FQGNSA.

The CDR3 reads CASSGRDGSSGNTIYF. The CDR3 DNA is TGTGCCAGCAGCGGCCGGGACGGGAGCTCTGGAAACACCATATATTTT. The chain couples TRBV7-2 to TRBJ1-3, with a tentative D call TRBD1 (5 bases). Trimming cost V 5 bases and J 0 bases, with 14 bases left between them. CDR1 is SGHTA, CDR2 FQGNSA, per germline. CDR3 size: 16 residues.

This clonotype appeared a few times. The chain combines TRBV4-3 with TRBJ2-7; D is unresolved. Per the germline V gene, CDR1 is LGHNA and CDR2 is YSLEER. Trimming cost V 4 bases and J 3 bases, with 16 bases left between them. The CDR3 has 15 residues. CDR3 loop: CASSPRAASYYEQYF. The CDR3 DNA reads TGCGCCAGCAGCCCCCGGGCAGCATCCTACTACGAGCAGTACTTC.

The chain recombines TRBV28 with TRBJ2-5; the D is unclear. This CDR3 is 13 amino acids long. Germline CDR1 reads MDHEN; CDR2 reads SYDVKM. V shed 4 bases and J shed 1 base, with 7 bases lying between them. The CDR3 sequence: CASSSTPQETQYF. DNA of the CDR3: TGTGCCAGCAGTTCCACTCCCCAAGAGACCCAGTACTTC.

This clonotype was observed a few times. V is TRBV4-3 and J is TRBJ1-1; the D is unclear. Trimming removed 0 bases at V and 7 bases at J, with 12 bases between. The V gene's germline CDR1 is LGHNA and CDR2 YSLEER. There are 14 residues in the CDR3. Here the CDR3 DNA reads TGCGCCAGCAGCCAAGATGGACGGCTACTTGAAGCTTTCTTT. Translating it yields CASSQDGRLLEAFF.

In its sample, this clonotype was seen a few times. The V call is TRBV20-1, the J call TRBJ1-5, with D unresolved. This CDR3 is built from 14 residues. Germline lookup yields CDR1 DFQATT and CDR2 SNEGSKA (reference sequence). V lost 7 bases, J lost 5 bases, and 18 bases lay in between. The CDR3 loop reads CSVSRRQSDQPQHF. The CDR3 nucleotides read TGCAGTGTCTCCCGGAGGCAGTCTGATCAGCCCCAGCATTTT.

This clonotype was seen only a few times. CDR3 residues: CASSFATPNEQYF. DNA for the CDR3: TGTGCCAGCAGTTTTGCCACGCCTAACGAGCAGTACTTC. This chain joins TRBV28 and TRBJ2-7; D unclear. V was trimmed by 3 bases and J by 5 bases, leaving 11 bases between them. The CDR3 runs to 13 residues. Per germline, CDR1 MDHEN and CDR2 SYDVKM.

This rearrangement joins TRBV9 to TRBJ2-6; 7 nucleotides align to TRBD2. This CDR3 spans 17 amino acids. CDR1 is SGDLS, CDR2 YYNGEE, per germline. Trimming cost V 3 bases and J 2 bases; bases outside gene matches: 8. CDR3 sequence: CASSDGLVPTGANVLTF. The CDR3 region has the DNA TGTGCCAGCAGCGACGGACTAGTCCCCACTGGGGCCAACGTCCTGACTTTC.